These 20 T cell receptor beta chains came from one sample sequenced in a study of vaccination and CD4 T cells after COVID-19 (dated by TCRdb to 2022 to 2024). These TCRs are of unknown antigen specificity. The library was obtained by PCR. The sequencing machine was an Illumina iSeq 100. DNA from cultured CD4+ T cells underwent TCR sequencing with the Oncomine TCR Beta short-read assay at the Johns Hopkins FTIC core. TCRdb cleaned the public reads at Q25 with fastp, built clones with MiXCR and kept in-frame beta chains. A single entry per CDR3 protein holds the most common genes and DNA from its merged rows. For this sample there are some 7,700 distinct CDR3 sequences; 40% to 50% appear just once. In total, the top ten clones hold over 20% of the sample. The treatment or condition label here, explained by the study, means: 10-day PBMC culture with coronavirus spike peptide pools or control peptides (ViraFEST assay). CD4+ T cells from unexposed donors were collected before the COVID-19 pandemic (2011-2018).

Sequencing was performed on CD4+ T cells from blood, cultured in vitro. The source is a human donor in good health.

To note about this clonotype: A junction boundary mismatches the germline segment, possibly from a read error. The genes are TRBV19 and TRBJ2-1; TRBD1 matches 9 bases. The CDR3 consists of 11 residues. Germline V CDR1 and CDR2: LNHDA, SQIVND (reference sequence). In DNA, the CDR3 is TGTGCCACCTCACGGGGACAGGGAAGTCTCTTC. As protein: CATSRGQGSLF.

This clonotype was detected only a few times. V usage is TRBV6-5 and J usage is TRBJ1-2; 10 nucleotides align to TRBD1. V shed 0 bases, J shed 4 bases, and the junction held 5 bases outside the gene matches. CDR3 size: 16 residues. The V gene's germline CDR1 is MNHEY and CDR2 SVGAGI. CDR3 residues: CASSYSRTGGSYGYTF. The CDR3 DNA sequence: TGTGCCAGCAGTTACTCGAGGACAGGGGGAAGCTATGGCTACACCTTC.

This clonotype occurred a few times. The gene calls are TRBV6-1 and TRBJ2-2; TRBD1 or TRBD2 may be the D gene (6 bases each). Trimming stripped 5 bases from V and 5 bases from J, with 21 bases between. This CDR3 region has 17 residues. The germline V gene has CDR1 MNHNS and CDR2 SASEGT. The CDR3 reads CASSNLVGGGLTGELFF. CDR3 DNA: TGTGCCAGCAGTAACCTGGTGGGGGGCGGTCTTACCGGGGAGCTGTTTTTT.

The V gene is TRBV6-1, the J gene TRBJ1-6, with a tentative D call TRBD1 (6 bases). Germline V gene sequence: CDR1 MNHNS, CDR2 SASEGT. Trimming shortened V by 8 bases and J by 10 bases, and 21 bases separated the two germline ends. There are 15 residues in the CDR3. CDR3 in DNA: TGTGCCAGCGGGAGTAAACAGGGAGCTGTGTCACCCCTCCACTTT. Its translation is CASGSKQGAVSPLHF.

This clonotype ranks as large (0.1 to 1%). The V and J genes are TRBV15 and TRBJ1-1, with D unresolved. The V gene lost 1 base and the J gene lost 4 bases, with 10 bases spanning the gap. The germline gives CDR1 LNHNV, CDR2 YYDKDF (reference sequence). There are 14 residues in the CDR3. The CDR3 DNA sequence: TGTGCCACCAGCAGAGCCTCAGTCCGCACTGAAGCTTTCTTT. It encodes CATSRASVRTEAFF.

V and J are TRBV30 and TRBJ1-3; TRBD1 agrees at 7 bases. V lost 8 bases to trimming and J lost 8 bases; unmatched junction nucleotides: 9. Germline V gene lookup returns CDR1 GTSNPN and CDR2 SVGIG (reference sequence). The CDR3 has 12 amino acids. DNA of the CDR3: TGTGCCCGTGCAAGACAGGGAGACACCATATATTTT. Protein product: CARARQGDTIYF.

The DNA of the CDR3 is TGTGCCAGCCGGGATCTCATACTAGCGGATGACAATGAGCAGTTCTTC. Translating it yields CASRDLILADDNEQFF. The chain recombines TRBV2 with TRBJ2-1; TRBD2 agrees at 8 bases. The length of the CDR3 is 16 residues. After removal of 8 bases from V and 5 bases from J, the junction contained 14 bases not matched to a gene. Per the germline V gene, CDR1 is SNHLY and CDR2 is FYNNEI. The full variable domain, completed using reference TRBV2 and TRBJ2-1, is EPEVTQTPSHQVTQMGQEVILRCVPISNHLYFYWYRQILGQKVEFLVSFYNNEISEKSEIFDDQFSVERPDGSNFTLKIRSTKLEDSAMYFCASRDLILADDNEQFFGPGTRLTVL.

The CDR3 is CATKYHKTGPGGQPQHF. The CDR3 DNA sequence: TGTGCCACCAAGTACCATAAAACAGGCCCTGGAGGTCAGCCCCAGCATTTT. The V call is TRBV6-1, the J call TRBJ1-5, with D perhaps matching TRBD1 (5 bases). CDR1 is MNHNS and CDR2 is SASEGT in the germline V gene. Trimming took off 10 bases at V and 6 bases at J, with 28 bases between the two ends. This CDR3 is built from 17 residues.

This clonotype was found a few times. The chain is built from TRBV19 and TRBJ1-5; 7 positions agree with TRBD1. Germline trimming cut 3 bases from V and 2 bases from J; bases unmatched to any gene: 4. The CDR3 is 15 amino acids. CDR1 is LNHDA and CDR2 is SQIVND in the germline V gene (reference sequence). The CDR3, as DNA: TGTGCCAGTAGTATGACGACAGGGCGCAATCAGCCCCAGCATTTT. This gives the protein CASSMTTGRNQPQHF.

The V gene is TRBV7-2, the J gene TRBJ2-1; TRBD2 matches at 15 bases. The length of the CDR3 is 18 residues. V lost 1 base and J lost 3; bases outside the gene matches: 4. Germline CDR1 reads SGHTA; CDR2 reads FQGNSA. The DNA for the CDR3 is TGTGCCAGCAGCTTAGAGGGGACTAGCGGGAGGTTCTACAATGAGCAGTTCTTC. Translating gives CASSLEGTSGRFYNEQFF.

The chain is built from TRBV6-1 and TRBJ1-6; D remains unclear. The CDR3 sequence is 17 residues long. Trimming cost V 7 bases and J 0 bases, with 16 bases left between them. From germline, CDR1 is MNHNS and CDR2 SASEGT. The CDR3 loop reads CASNEGLLSSYNSPLHF. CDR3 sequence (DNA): TGTGCCAGCAACGAGGGCCTCTTAAGCTCCTATAATTCACCCCTCCACTTT.

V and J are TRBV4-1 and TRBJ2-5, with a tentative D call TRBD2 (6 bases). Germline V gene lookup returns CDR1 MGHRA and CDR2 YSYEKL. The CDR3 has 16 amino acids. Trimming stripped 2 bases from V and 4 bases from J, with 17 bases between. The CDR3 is CASSQQLTGVGETQYF. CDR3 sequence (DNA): TGCGCCAGCAGCCAACAGCTTACGGGGGTAGGAGAGACCCAGTACTTC.

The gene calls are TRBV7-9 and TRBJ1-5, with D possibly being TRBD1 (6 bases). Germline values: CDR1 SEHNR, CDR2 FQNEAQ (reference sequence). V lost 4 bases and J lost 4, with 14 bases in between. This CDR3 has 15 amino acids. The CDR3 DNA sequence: TGTGCCAGCAGCTCCGGGGACAACTCGAATCAGCCCCAGCATTTT. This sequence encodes CASSSGDNSNQPQHF.

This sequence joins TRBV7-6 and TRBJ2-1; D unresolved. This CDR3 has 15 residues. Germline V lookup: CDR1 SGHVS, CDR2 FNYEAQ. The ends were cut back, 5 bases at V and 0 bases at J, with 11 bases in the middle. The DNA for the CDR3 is TGTGCCAGCAGCCTGAGGTCTAGCTCCTACAATGAGCAGTTCTTC. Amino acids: CASSLRSSSYNEQFF.

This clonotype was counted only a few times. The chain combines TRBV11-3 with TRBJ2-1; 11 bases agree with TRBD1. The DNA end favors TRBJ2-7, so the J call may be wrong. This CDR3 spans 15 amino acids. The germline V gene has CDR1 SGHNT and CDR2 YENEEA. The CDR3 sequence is CASSRGQGVAYEQYF. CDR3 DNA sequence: TGTGCCAGCAGCAGGGGACAGGGGGTCGCCTACGAGCAGTACTTC.

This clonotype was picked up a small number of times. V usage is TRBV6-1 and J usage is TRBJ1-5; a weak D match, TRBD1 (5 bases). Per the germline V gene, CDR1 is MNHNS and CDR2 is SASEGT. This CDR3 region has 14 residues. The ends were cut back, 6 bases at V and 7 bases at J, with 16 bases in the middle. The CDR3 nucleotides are TGTGCCAGCAGGGGCTGGGGGGAATTACAGCCCCAGCATTTT. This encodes CASRGWGELQPQHF.

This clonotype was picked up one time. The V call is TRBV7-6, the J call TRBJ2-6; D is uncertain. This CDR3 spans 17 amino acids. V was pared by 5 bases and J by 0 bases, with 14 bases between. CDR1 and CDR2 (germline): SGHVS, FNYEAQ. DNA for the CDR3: TGTGCCAGCAGCACACGACTCCGAGACTCTGGGGCCAACGTCCTGACTTTC. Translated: CASSTRLRDSGANVLTF.

DNA of the CDR3: TGTGCCAGCAGTCTCTCTGGGGCCAACGTCCTGACTTTC. Translation: CASSLSGANVLTF. The rearrangement uses TRBV27 and TRBJ2-6; no definite D call. With 5 bases removed from V and 0 bases from J, the gap between germline ends came to 2 bases. The V gene's germline CDR1 is MNHEY and CDR2 SMNVEV (reference sequence). The CDR3 has 13 residues.

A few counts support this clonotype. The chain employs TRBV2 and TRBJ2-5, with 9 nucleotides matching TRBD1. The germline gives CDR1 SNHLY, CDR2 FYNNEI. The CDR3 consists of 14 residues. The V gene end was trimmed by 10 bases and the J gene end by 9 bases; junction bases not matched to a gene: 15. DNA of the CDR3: TGTGCCACCGGGAGAGACAGGGGGGTGTGGGCCCAGTACTTC. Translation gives CATGRDRGVWAQYF.

DNA for the CDR3: TGTGCCAGCAGCCCCAAGGCGGGACTAAGTACCGGGGAGCTGTTTTTT. Translating it yields CASSPKAGLSTGELFF. The gene calls are TRBV7-9 and TRBJ2-2; 7 bases fit TRBD2. CDR1 is SEHNR, CDR2 FQNEAQ, per germline (reference sequence). This CDR3 is 16 amino acids long. Trimming removed 5 bases from V and 5 bases from J; junction bases left unmatched: 11.